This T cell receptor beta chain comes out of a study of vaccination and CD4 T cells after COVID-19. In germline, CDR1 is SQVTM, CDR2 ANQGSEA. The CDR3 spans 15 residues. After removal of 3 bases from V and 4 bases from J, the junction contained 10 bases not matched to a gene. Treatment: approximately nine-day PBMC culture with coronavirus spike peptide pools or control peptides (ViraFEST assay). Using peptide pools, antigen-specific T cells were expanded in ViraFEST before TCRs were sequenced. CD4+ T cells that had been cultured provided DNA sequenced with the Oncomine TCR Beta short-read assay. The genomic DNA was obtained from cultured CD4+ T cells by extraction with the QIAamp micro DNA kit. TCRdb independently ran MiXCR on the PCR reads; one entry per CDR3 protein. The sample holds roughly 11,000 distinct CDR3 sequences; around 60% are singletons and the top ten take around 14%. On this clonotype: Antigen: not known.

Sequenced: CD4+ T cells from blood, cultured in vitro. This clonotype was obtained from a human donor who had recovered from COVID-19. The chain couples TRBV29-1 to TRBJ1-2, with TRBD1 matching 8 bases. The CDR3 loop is CSVDPQGAKSYGYTF. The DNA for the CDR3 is TGCAGCGTTGATCCCCAGGGGGCCAAGTCCTATGGCTACACCTTC.